This is a list of T cell receptor beta chains from one sample in a study of breast tumors, draining lymph nodes, adjacent tissues. MiXCR, applied by TCRdb to the multiplex PCR reads, yields one record per CDR3 protein. This table holds some 120,000 distinct CDR3 sequences, about 20% found once. The sample consisted of axillary lymph node tissue. These TCRs come from a female donor with breast cancer. Some clones in this sample may be carry-over from other donors' samples. CDR3s include the opening cysteine and the closing phenylalanine or tryptophan. A D gene is named only where the DNA matches it firmly. A clone size is listed for some rows: how often the clone was seen (once, few, many), or a class if it is expanded.

NA	TRBJ2-7	TRBV28	NA	CASSSSAYEQYF	TGTGCCAGCAGTTCTTCCGCCTACGAGCAGTACTTC
NA	TRBJ2-1	TRBV6-6	many	CASTLGVSDEQFF	TGTGCCAGCACACTAGGGGTTAGCGATGAGCAGTTCTTC
NA	TRBJ2-5	TRBV15	many	CATSRASRGETQYF	TGTGCCACCAGCAGAGCCAGCCGGGGGGAGACCCAGTACTTC
TRBD2	TRBJ2-1	TRBV10-3	NA	CAIRGLAGPDEQFF	TGTGCCATCAGAGGACTAGCGGGACCGGATGAGCAGTTCTTC
NA	TRBJ2-5	TRBV30	many	CAWSVQVGQETQYF	TGTGCCTGGAGTGTACAGGTGGGGCAAGAGACCCAGTACTTC
TRBD1	TRBJ2-2	TRBV5-1	many	CASKMGTVNTGELFF	TGCGCCAGCAAAATGGGGACAGTCAACACCGGGGAGCTGTTTTTT
NA	TRBJ2-3	TRBV20-1	many	CSARDFAEASTDTQYF	TGCAGTGCTAGAGATTTTGCGGAAGCGTCCACAGATACGCAGTATTTT
TRBD1	TRBJ2-7	TRBV24-1	many	CATSETPGQGVDEQYF	TGTGCCACCAGTGAAACACCGGGACAGGGGGTTGACGAGCAGTACTTC
NA	TRBJ1-6	TRBV11-1	many	CASSLDADSSSYNSPLHF	TGTGCCAGCAGCTTAGATGCGGACAGTAGCTCCTATAATTCACCCCTCCACTTT
NA	TRBJ2-3	TRBV5-6	NA	CARSHTRLGTDTQYF	TGTGCCAGAAGCCACACTCGACTAGGCACAGATACGCAGTATTTT
NA	TRBJ2-7	TRBV20-1	many	CSAGQEWPYEQYF	TGCAGTGCTGGCCAAGAGTGGCCCTACGAGCAGTACTTC
TRBD2	TRBJ2-3	TRBV27	few	CASSWGGRETDTQYF	TGTGCCAGCAGTTGGGGGGGACGGGAGACAGATACGCAGTATTTT
NA	TRBJ1-2	TRBV9	NA	CASSTPGGDGYTF	TGTGCCAGCAGCACCCCCGGCGGGGATGGCTACACCTTC
TRBD1	TRBJ2-7	TRBV7-9	many	CASSLTGFWEQYF	TGTGCCAGCAGCTTGACAGGGTTTTGGGAGCAGTACTTC
TRBD1	TRBJ1-2	TRBV3-1	few	CASSQTGTGDYGYTF	TGTGCCAGCAGCCAAACCGGGACAGGGGACTATGGCTACACCTTC
NA	TRBJ2-3	TRBV20-1	many	CSARDPLAGSDTQYF	TGCAGTGCTAGAGACCCCCTGGCAGGTTCAGATACGCAGTATTTT
TRBD2	TRBJ2-3	TRBV18	few	CASSPGLDPNTQYF	TGTGCTAGCTCCCCCGGACTAGATCCTAATACGCAGTATTTT
NA	TRBJ2-7	TRBV19	many	CASSTGDTVGSEQYF	TGTGCCAGTAGTACGGGGGACACGGTGGGATCGGAGCAGTACTTC
NA	TRBJ2-5	TRBV28	NA	CASRKGGGGETQYF	TGTGCCAGCAGGAAGGGAGGAGGGGGAGAGACCCAGTACTTC
NA	TRBJ1-6	TRBV2	many	CASSEEKGYSPLHF	TGTGCCAGCAGTGAGGAAAAGGGATATTCACCCCTCCACTTT
TRBD1	TRBJ2-5	TRBV7-3	medium-sized	CASSLGQGETQYF	TGTGCCAGCAGCTTGGGACAGGGGGAGACCCAGTACTTC
NA	TRBJ2-1	TRBV7-9	many	CASSYGRADNEQFF	TGTGCCAGCAGCTACGGCAGGGCAGACAATGAGCAGTTCTTC
NA	TRBJ2-2	TRBV9	many	CASSVSRSTGELFF	TGTGCCAGCAGCGTTTCCCGGTCGACCGGGGAGCTGTTTTTT
NA	TRBJ1-6	TRBV16	many	CASSPVQGGSPLHF	TGTGCCAGCAGCCCGGTGCAGGGTGGTTCACCCCTCCACTTT
TRBD1	TRBJ2-5	TRBV7-8	many	CASSLDPGTGGQETQYF	TGTGCCAGCAGCTTAGACCCCGGGACAGGGGGCCAAGAGACCCAGTACTTC